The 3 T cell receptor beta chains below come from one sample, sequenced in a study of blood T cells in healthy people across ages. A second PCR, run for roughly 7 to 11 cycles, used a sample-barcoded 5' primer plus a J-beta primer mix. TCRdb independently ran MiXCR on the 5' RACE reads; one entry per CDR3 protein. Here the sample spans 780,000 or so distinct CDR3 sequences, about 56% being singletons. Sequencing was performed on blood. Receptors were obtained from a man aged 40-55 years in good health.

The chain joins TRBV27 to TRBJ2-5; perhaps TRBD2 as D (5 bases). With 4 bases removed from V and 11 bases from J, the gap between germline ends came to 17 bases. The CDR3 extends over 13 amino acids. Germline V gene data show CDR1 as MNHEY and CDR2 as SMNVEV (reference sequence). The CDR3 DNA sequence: TGTGCCAGCAGTTCGGGGAGCATTTATGAGCAGTACTTC. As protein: CASSSGSIYEQYF.

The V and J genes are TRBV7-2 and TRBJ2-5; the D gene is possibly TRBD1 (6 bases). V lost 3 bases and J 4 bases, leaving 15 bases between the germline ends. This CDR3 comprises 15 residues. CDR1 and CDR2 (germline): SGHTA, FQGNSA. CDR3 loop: CASSLMTGGPETQYF. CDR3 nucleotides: TGTGCCAGCAGCTTGATGACAGGTGGGCCAGAGACCCAGTACTTC.

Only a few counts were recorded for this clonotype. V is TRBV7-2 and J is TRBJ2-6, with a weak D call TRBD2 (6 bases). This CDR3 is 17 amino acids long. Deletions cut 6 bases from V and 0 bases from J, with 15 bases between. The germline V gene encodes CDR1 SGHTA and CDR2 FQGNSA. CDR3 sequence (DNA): TGTGCCAGCAGACTACTAATGGGGGGCTCTGGGGCCAACGTCCTGACTTTC. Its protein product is CASRLLMGGSGANVLTF. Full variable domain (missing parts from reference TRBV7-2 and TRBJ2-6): GAGVSQSPSNKVTEKGKDVELRCDPISGHTALYWYRQSLGQGLEFLIYFQGNSAPDKSGLPSDRFSAERTGGSVSTLTIQRTQQEDSAVYLCASRLLMGGSGANVLTFGAGSRLTVL.